This T cell receptor beta chain stems from a study of Ad26.COV2.S vaccination and SARS-CoV-2 variants. Overall study results and limits: It was vaccine recipients, not placebo recipients, who had the higher spike-specific TCR breadth. Non-spike TCR breadth was similar in vaccine and placebo recipients.

To note about this clone: Its target is unknown. Other DNA sequences from this sample encode an identical CDR3 as well.

Treatment meaning: roughly 19 received Ad26.COV2.S at low or high dose, single or two shots; roughly five received placebo; per-sample allocation not given. Collection of samples fell on day 63 after the first vaccine or placebo injection. V lost 2 bases and J 0 bases, leaving 2 bases between the germline ends. The CDR3 extends over 12 amino acids. Germline V lookup: CDR1 LGHDT, CDR2 YNNKEL (reference sequence). Profiling relied on immunoSEQ multiplex PCR, and the TCRdb table lists in-frame clones only, not all of them. This table holds about 480,000 clones, approximately 90% found once. This rearrangement joins TRBV3-1 (or the pseudogene TRBV3-2) to TRBJ2-7; D gene unclear. This receptor was identified in a person between 18 and 65 years old who received the Ad26.COV2.S COVID-19 vaccine or a placebo. The source material was peripheral blood, sampled in a trial of Ad26.COV2.S vaccine versus placebo. The CDR3: CASSQSSYEQYF. CDR3 DNA sequence: TGTGCCAGCAGCCAATCCTCCTACGAGCAGTACTTC.